These 27 T cell receptor beta chains came from one sample sequenced in a study of blood T cell repertoires in COVID-19. Libraries were prepared by immunoSEQ multiplex PCR; TCRdb keeps only in-frame clonotypes and omits some of them. Altogether some 80,000 clones are present, more than 75% being singletons, with the ten largest covering about 17%. The specimen sequenced was peripheral blood. Receptors were obtained from an elderly woman with active or convalescent COVID-19.

This rearrangement joins TRBV12-3 or TRBV12-4 to TRBJ2-7; TRBD1 is a possible D gene (6 bases). V lost 5 bases, J lost 5 bases, and 13 bases lay in between. This CDR3 has 13 residues. The CDR3 here is CASSRTGLDEQYF. CDR3 bases: TGTGCCAGCAGTCGAACAGGGTTGGACGAGCAGTACTTC.

The count of this clone is one. One end of the junction does not line up with germline, which may come from a read error. The chain combines TRBV5-6 with TRBJ2-2; TRBD1 aligns across 8 bases. The CDR3 is 15 residues long. Germline-derived CDR1 and CDR2 are SGHDT and YYEEEE. The CDR3 sequence is CASSLDRAFPGELFF. CDR3 bases: TGTGCCAGCAGTTTGGACAGGGCGTTCCCCGGGGAGCTGTTTTTT. Variable domain in full (rest from reference TRBV5-6 and TRBJ2-2): DAGVTQSPTHLIKTRGQQVTLRCSPKSGHDTVSWYQQALGQGPQFIFQYYEEEERQRGNFPDRFSGHQFPNYSSELNVNALLLGDSALYLCASSLDRAFPGELFFGEGSRLTVL.

The CDR3 bases are TGCGCCAGCAGCCAGGAGCGCTCCTACAATGAGCAGTTCTTC. This gives the protein CASSQERSYNEQFF. This chain uses TRBV4-3 with TRBJ2-1, with no clear D. Per the germline V gene, CDR1 is LGHNA and CDR2 is YSLEER. V dropped 3 bases and J dropped 0 bases, with 6 bases sitting between them. The CDR3 runs to 14 residues.

The chain employs TRBV3-1 (or the pseudogene TRBV3-2) and TRBJ1-5; 9 bases match TRBD1. The trim removed 1 base at V and 3 bases at J, leaving 7 bases unmatched. The CDR3 contains 17 residues. Germline CDR1 LGHDT, CDR2 YNNKEL (reference sequence). The CDR3 loop is CASSQGWTGEYNQPQHF. The CDR3 region has the DNA TGTGCCAGCAGCCAAGGTTGGACAGGGGAATACAATCAGCCCCAGCATTTT.

This clone was recorded a few times. This chain uses TRBV5-4 with TRBJ1-3, with D possibly being TRBD1 (6 bases). CDR1 and CDR2 (germline): SGHNT, YYREEE (reference sequence). The CDR3 has 13 amino acids. V was shortened by 0 bases and J by 8 bases, with 9 bases between the two germline ends. CDR3 loop: CASSLDGGYTIYF. Written as DNA, the CDR3 is TGTGCCAGCAGCTTGGATGGGGGCTACACCATATATTTT.

This chain links TRBV4-1 with TRBJ2-4; D not resolved. Germline assignment: CDR1 MGHRA and CDR2 YSYEKL. Deletions cut 2 bases from V and 8 bases from J, with 10 bases between. This CDR3 spans 13 amino acids. The CDR3 DNA reads TGCGCCAGCAGCCAACCCGCCCGGGACATTCAGTACTTC. It is translated as CASSQPARDIQYF.

V and J are TRBV27 and TRBJ1-2; 8 bases map to TRBD1. The CDR3 length is 15 residues. Germline loops: CDR1 MNHEY, CDR2 SMNVEV (reference sequence). The junction had 7 bases not matched to a gene; V was cut back by 3 bases and J by 4 bases. The CDR3 sequence: CASSFEGQGGYGYTF. CDR3 DNA sequence: TGTGCCAGCAGTTTTGAAGGACAGGGAGGCTATGGCTACACCTTC.

The rearrangement links TRBV18 to TRBJ1-3; D not certain. Germline CDR1 reads KGHSH; CDR2 reads LQKENI. V lost 2 bases and J lost 0, with 14 bases in between. This CDR3 comprises 17 residues. The CDR3 region has the DNA TGTGCCAGCTCACCAATAAGGGAGCCCCGCTCTGGAAACACCATATATTTT. Its protein is CASSPIREPRSGNTIYF. Variable domain in full (rest from reference TRBV18 and TRBJ1-3): NAGVMQNPRHLVRRRGQEARLRCSPMKGHSHVYWYRQLPEEGLKFMVYLQKENIIDESGMPKERFSAEFPKEGPSILRIQQVVRGDSAAYFCASSPIREPRSGNTIYFGEGSWLTVV.

The rearrangement links TRBV5-5 to TRBJ2-1, with TRBD2 identical over 9 bases. From germline, CDR1 is SGHKS and CDR2 YYEKEE (reference sequence). V lost 4 bases, J lost 1 base, and 3 bases stayed unmatched. The CDR3 extends over 15 amino acids. The CDR3 is CASSPGLASYNEQFF. CDR3 in DNA: TGTGCCAGCAGCCCGGGACTAGCTTCCTACAATGAGCAGTTCTTC. Together with reference TRBV5-5 and TRBJ2-1, the CDR3 gives the full variable domain: DAGVTQSPTHLIKTRGQQVTLRCSPISGHKSVSWYQQVLGQGPQFIFQYYEKEERGRGNFPDRFSARQFPNYSSELNVNALLLGDSALYLCASSPGLASYNEQFFGPGTRLTVL.

The gene calls are TRBV11-2 and TRBJ2-7, with D maybe TRBD1 (6 bases). CDR3 size: 11 residues. The ends were cut back, 6 bases at V and 6 bases at J, with 9 bases in the middle. CDR1 and CDR2 (germline): SGHAT, FQNNGV. The chain's CDR3 is CASRGAAEQYF. CDR3 bases: TGTGCCAGCAGGGGGGCGGCCGAGCAGTACTTC.

The chain's CDR3 is CASSLVGTYEQYF. As DNA, the CDR3 is TGTGCCAGCAGCTTAGTGGGCACCTACGAGCAGTACTTC. The chain is built from TRBV7-8 and TRBJ2-7; D remains ambiguous. There are 13 residues in the CDR3. V was pared by 1 base and J by 2 bases, with 6 bases between. Looked up from germline, CDR1 is SGHVS and CDR2 is FQNEAQ.

This chain connects TRBV4-3 to TRBJ1-2; possible D gene TRBD1, 5 bases. Between the trimmed V and J ends, which lost 1 base and 10 bases, there was a span of 25 bases. Germline V gene data show CDR1 as LGHNA and CDR2 as YSLEER. CDR3 length: 17 amino acids. This CDR3 is CASSQGTTLAGYGDYTF. The CDR3 bases are TGCGCCAGCAGCCAAGGGACGACGTTAGCAGGGTATGGGGACTACACCTTC.

The chain recombines TRBV4-2 with TRBJ1-4; D might be TRBD1 (6 bases). The CDR3 is 12 amino acids. Germline lookup yields CDR1 LGHNA and CDR2 YNFKEQ. Trimming left V 2 bases short and J 8 bases short, with 6 bases between. The CDR3 coding sequence is TGTGCCAGCAGCCAAACAGGGGAAAAACTGTTTTTT. It specifies CASSQTGEKLFF.

The chain couples TRBV28 to TRBJ2-7, with 10 nucleotides matching TRBD1. The CDR3 spans 14 residues. V lost 5 bases to trimming and J lost 3 bases; unmatched junction nucleotides: 4. CDR1 and CDR2 from the germline V gene are MDHEN and SYDVKM. Here the CDR3 reads CASSQGDRGYEQYF. DNA of the CDR3: TGTGCCAGCAGTCAAGGGGACAGGGGCTACGAGCAGTACTTC. The full variable domain, rest sourced from reference TRBV28 and TRBJ2-7, is DVKVTQSSRYLVKRTGEKVFLECVQDMDHENMFWYRQDPGLGLRLIYFSYDVKMKEKGDIPEGYSVSREKKERFSLILESASTNQTSMYLCASSQGDRGYEQYFGPGTRLTVT.

This chain uses TRBV4-2 with TRBJ2-3, with 8 nucleotides matching TRBD2. The J segment lost 1 base and the V segment lost 3 bases, leaving 0 bases of the junction unmatched. This CDR3 contains 14 residues. The germline gives CDR1 LGHNA, CDR2 YNFKEQ. In DNA form, the CDR3 reads TGTGCCAGCAGCCAGGGACTAGGCACAGATACGCAGTATTTT. It specifies CASSQGLGTDTQYF.

In this sample, this clone turned up once. V is TRBV9 and J is TRBJ1-4; 10 bases line up with TRBD1. In germline, CDR1 is SGDLS, CDR2 YYNGEE. With V trimmed by 7 bases and J by 9 bases, 12 bases remained unmatched. The CDR3 is 15 amino acids. CDR3 loop: CASLRGTGDWKKLFF. CDR3 nucleotide sequence: TGTGCCAGCCTCAGAGGGACAGGGGATTGGAAAAAACTGTTTTTT.

The rearrangement links TRBV24-1 to TRBJ2-3; TRBD2 aligns across 9 bases. The junction had 5 bases not matched to a gene; V was cut back by 7 bases and J by 7 bases. The CDR3 sequence is 13 residues long. In germline, CDR1 is KGHDR, CDR2 SFDVKD. The DNA of the CDR3 is TGTGCCACCAGCGTAGCGGGGGCCAATACGCAGTATTTT. This codes for CATSVAGANTQYF.

The J gene is TRBJ1-5, the V gene TRBV4-1, with TRBD1 as a possible D gene (6 bases). V lost 2 bases and J lost 6, with 20 bases in between. CDR3 length: 17 residues. Per germline, CDR1 MGHRA and CDR2 YSYEKL. DNA for the CDR3: TGCGCCAGCAGCCAAATTGGCAGGGGACGATTGGGTCAGCCCCAGCATTTT. Its translation is CASSQIGRGRLGQPQHF.

The V and J genes are TRBV28 and TRBJ1-2, with D tentatively TRBD1 (5 bases). The CDR3 contains 14 residues. V was cut by 2 bases and J by 8 bases, with 15 bases left in between. The germline CDR1 and CDR2 sequences are MDHEN and SYDVKM. The CDR3, as DNA: TGTGCCAGCAGTTTACGGGCAGGGCTAAAAGGCTACACCTTC. Translated, it gives CASSLRAGLKGYTF.

This chain joins TRBV28 and TRBJ1-4, with D unresolved. The germline gives CDR1 MDHEN, CDR2 SYDVKM. V gave up 5 bases and J gave up 4 bases, with 11 bases separating them. CDR3 length equals 14 residues. DNA for the CDR3: TGTGCCAGCAGTCCAGAGGGCCTTAATGAAAAACTGTTTTTT. Translated, it gives CASSPEGLNEKLFF.

This clone was picked up one time. V and J are TRBV11-3 and TRBJ2-2; 9 bases are shared with TRBD1. This CDR3 is 15 amino acids long. The junction had 3 bases not matched to a gene; V was cut back by 4 bases and J by 3 bases. Germline assignment: CDR1 SGHNT and CDR2 YENEEA. CDR3 nucleotide sequence: TGTGCCAGCAGCTCCCGGGACAGGGACACCGGGGAGCTGTTTTTT. Amino acids: CASSSRDRDTGELFF.

This sequence joins TRBV7-9 and TRBJ2-7; 7 bases align to TRBD1. Per germline, CDR1 SEHNR and CDR2 FQNEAQ (reference sequence). Losses at the gene ends were 4 bases for V and 6 bases for J; bases not matched to a gene: 9. The CDR3 loop spans 14 amino acids. The CDR3: CASSSEQTGREQYF. CDR3 coding DNA: TGTGCCAGCAGCTCCGAACAGACAGGGCGCGAGCAGTACTTC.

This chain joins TRBV4-1 and TRBJ1-6; D uncertain. There are 19 residues in the CDR3. CDR1 is MGHRA and CDR2 is YSYEKL in the germline V gene. The germline V and J ends were trimmed by 4 bases and 8 bases, with 27 bases remaining between them. The CDR3 region has the DNA TGCGCCAGCAGCCCCCTGGGAGTCCGGTTGTCTACTAGGGATTCACCCCTCCACTTT. Protein sequence: CASSPLGVRLSTRDSPLHF.

The V call is TRBV19, the J call TRBJ2-1; 9 bases fit TRBD2. The CDR3 length is 15 residues. The germline V gene encodes CDR1 LNHDA and CDR2 SQIVND (reference sequence). Trimming cost V 8 bases and J 0 bases; bases outside gene matches: 5. In DNA form, the CDR3 reads TGTGCCAGTCAATCAGCGGGGGGCTCCTACAATGAGCAGTTCTTC. Translation gives CASQSAGGSYNEQFF.

The V and J genes are TRBV28 and TRBJ2-7, with TRBD2 matching over 9 bases. This CDR3 is built from 14 residues. CDR1 and CDR2 from the germline V gene are MDHEN and SYDVKM. With 5 bases clipped from V and 2 bases from J, the junction kept 4 bases outside the gene matches. CDR3 region: CASSPSGAAYEQYF. In nucleotides, the CDR3 is TGTGCCAGCAGTCCTAGCGGGGCCGCCTACGAGCAGTACTTC.

The sample holds one count of this clone. V is TRBV7-3 and J is TRBJ2-3; 11 positions agree with TRBD2. After removal of 2 bases from V and 6 bases from J, the junction contained 7 bases not matched to a gene. This CDR3 is 16 amino acids long. CDR1 SGHTA and CDR2 FQGTGA come from the germline V gene. The DNA of the CDR3 is TGTGCCAGCAGCTTAGGATCGACTAGCGGGGTCGATACGCAGTATTTT. Protein: CASSLGSTSGVDTQYF.

The chain combines TRBV6-9 with TRBJ2-3; the match to TRBD1 covers 8 bases. Germline CDR1 MNHGY, CDR2 SVAAGI. J gave up 1 base and V 2 bases, and 8 bases lay outside the gene matches. The CDR3 has 17 residues. Here the CDR3 DNA reads TGTGCCAGCAGTTATGATCCCGGACAGGGCCGCACAGATACGCAGTATTTT. Translation gives CASSYDPGQGRTDTQYF.